This entry concerns a single T cell receptor (beta chain). The antigen remains undetermined. Primers: 60 Vbeta forward and 13 Jbeta reverse. Sequencing used immunoSEQ multiplex PCR; TCRdb keeps in-frame clones, though not all of them. The table has over 150,000 clones, 71% seen once. The data stem from a study of cytomegalovirus exposure and HLA in healthy donors. General study findings and limits: Fewer N-insertions than the 666-donor mean were reportedly shown by an Asian-associated ancestry cluster in a later analysis.

Sequencing input: PBMCs. This TCR was sampled from a woman aged 25 to 45 in good health and CMV-seronegative.

The CDR3 coding sequence is TGTGCCAGCAGCCCCCGAGGGACAACCGGGATGACTACGCAGTATTTT. This codes for CASSPRGTTGMTTQYF. The V gene is TRBV7-3, the J gene TRBJ2-3; perhaps TRBD1 as D (6 bases). The CDR3 is 16 amino acids. The germline V and J ends were trimmed by 5 bases and 8 bases, with 23 bases remaining between them. CDR1 is SGHTA, CDR2 FQGTGA, per germline.